The next 28 T cell receptor beta chains were all read from a single sample in a study of Graves' ophthalmopathy and Graves' hyperthyroidism. RNA transcripts yielded amplified TCR beta CDR3 regions. First-round RT-PCR employed HTBI primers, with a second-round multiplex PCR after it. A single record per CDR3 protein comes from TCRdb applying MiXCR to the multiplex PCR reads. The repertoire holds about 700,000 distinct CDR3 sequences, with about 41% as singletons. Input material: peripheral blood. The receptors originated from an adult man with Graves' ophthalmopathy.

This clonotype has only a few counts. This chain uses TRBV2 with TRBJ2-7; no clear D gene. V gave up 2 bases and J gave up 0 bases, with 14 bases separating them. The germline V gene encodes CDR1 SNHLY and CDR2 FYNNEI. CDR3 length: 16 residues. CDR3 loop: CASSEFPGPSSYEQYF. CDR3 nucleotides: TGTGCCAGCAGTGAATTCCCCGGACCCAGCTCCTACGAGCAGTACTTC.

This clonotype appeared a single time. The rearrangement joins TRBV11-2 to TRBJ2-5; 12 bases are a match to TRBD2. This CDR3 region has 16 residues. CDR1 and CDR2 (germline): SGHAT, FQNNGV. The V gene end was trimmed by 5 bases and the J gene end by 0 bases; junction bases not matched to a gene: 4. The CDR3 sequence is CASSRGLAGYQETQYF. The CDR3 coding sequence is TGTGCCAGCAGCCGCGGACTAGCGGGATACCAAGAGACCCAGTACTTC.

The chain links TRBV29-1 to TRBJ1-2; perhaps TRBD1 as D (5 bases). Germline values: CDR1 SQVTM, CDR2 ANQGSEA. V lost 7 bases to trimming and J lost 0 bases, with 12 bases between them. The CDR3 contains 13 residues. CDR3: CSGTEGTNYGYTF. The DNA of the CDR3 is TGCAGCGGTACGGAGGGGACTAACTATGGCTACACCTTC.

The gene calls are TRBV7-9 and TRBJ2-1, with D perhaps matching TRBD2 (7 bases). The V and J ends lost 3 bases and 9 bases respectively, with 12 bases between them. The CDR3 loop spans 13 amino acids. The germline V gene encodes CDR1 SEHNR and CDR2 FQNEAQ (reference sequence). CDR3: CASSFGGATEQFF. In DNA form, the CDR3 reads TGTGCCAGCAGCTTTGGGGGGGCGACTGAGCAGTTCTTC. The variable domain in full, with the rest retrieved from reference TRBV7-9 and TRBJ2-1, is DTGVSQNPRHKITKRGQNVTFRCDPISEHNRLYWYRQTLGQGPEFLTYFQNEAQLEKSRLLSDRFSAERPKGSFSTLEIQRTEQGDSAMYLCASSFGGATEQFFGPGTRLTVL.

This clonotype has ten or more counts. The gene calls are TRBV3-1 and TRBJ1-5, with 7 bases fitting TRBD1. V lost 2 bases, J lost 2 bases, and 3 bases stayed unmatched. Germline V gives CDR1 LGHDT, CDR2 YNNKEL (reference sequence). The CDR3 has 15 amino acids. This CDR3 reads CASSQRDSRNQPQHF. In nucleotides, the CDR3 is TGTGCCAGCAGCCAAAGGGACAGTCGCAATCAGCCCCAGCATTTT.

This clonotype has ten or more counts. The chain recombines TRBV7-3 with TRBJ1-2; D not certain. V was pared by 3 bases and J by 3 bases, with 20 bases between. The germline V gene encodes CDR1 SGHTA and CDR2 FQGTGA. This CDR3 is 17 amino acids long. The CDR3 here is CASSLGWQAALDYGYTF. DNA of the CDR3: TGTGCCAGCAGCTTGGGGTGGCAGGCCGCGTTGGACTATGGCTACACCTTC. Variable domain in full (rest from reference TRBV7-3 and TRBJ1-2): GAGVSQTPSNKVTEKGKYVELRCDPISGHTALYWYRQSLGQGPEFLIYFQGTGAADDSGLPNDRFFAVRPEGSVSTLKIQRTERGDSAVYLCASSLGWQAALDYGYTFGSGTRLTVV.

Comment on this clonotype: Being one base from a much bigger clone, this may be a read error. The chain links TRBV5-1 to TRBJ1-2; D is uncertain. CDR3 length: 14 amino acids. Trimming stripped 0 bases from V and 4 bases from J, with 10 bases between. In germline, CDR1 is SGHRS, CDR2 YFSETQ. CDR3 DNA sequence: TGCGCCAGCAGCTTGGGGCAATACGGCTATGGCTACACCTTC. Protein: CASSLGQYGYGYTF.

There are many counts of this clonotype. V gene TRBV15 combines with J gene TRBJ1-6, with D perhaps matching TRBD1 (6 bases). Germline-derived CDR1 and CDR2 are LNHNV and YYDKDF (reference sequence). CDR3 length equals 13 residues. V was clipped by 0 bases and J by 13 bases, with 10 bases between them. The CDR3 region is CATSRDFGGPLHF. CDR3 DNA sequence: TGTGCCACCAGCAGAGATTTCGGGGGCCCCCTCCACTTT.

This clonotype has at least ten counts. The chain is built from TRBV11-2 and TRBJ2-5; 7 positions match TRBD2. The J segment lost 0 bases and the V segment lost 7 bases, leaving 11 bases of the junction unmatched. CDR3 length: 16 residues. CDR1 is SGHAT and CDR2 is FQNNGV in the germline V gene. In DNA, the CDR3 is TGTGCCAGCACCAAAGGGGCTAGCGGCAACCAAGAGACCCAGTACTTC. Translating it yields CASTKGASGNQETQYF.

This clonotype was recorded at least ten times. This chain joins TRBV7-9 and TRBJ1-6; D unclear. V was cut by 1 base and J by 10 bases, with 14 bases left in between. This CDR3 contains 15 residues. In germline, CDR1 is SEHNR, CDR2 FQNEAQ (reference sequence). The CDR3 here is CASSLESGFESPLHF. The CDR3 nucleotides read TGTGCCAGCAGCTTAGAATCCGGGTTTGAGTCACCCCTCCACTTT.

Turning to this clonotype: This sequence may be a read error, since a much larger clone differs from it by one base. The J gene is TRBJ2-5, the V gene TRBV20-1; D remains ambiguous. With 3 bases removed from V and 5 bases from J, the gap between germline ends came to 7 bases. Germline-derived CDR1 and CDR2 are DFQATT and SNEGSKA (reference sequence). The CDR3 has 11 residues. The CDR3 DNA sequence: TGCAGTGCTAGGATCGGGGAGACCCAGTACTTC. Protein: CSARIGETQYF.

In regard to this clonotype: A much larger clone is a single base away; this may be a read error. CDR3 region: CAGSFSAHTEAFF. For the CDR3, the DNA is TGTGCCGGCAGCTTCTCCGCACACACTGAAGCTTTCTTT. The chain is built from TRBV7-3 and TRBJ1-1; no firm D call. Germline V gives CDR1 SGHTA, CDR2 FQGTGA. There are 13 residues in the CDR3.

This chain joins TRBV7-9 and TRBJ2-7, with TRBD2 matching over 9 bases. Looked up from germline, CDR1 is SEHNR and CDR2 is FQNEAQ (reference sequence). The J segment lost 1 base and the V segment lost 5 bases, leaving 6 bases of the junction unmatched. This CDR3 region has 15 residues. CDR3: CASSPSAGGSYEQYF. Here the CDR3 DNA reads TGTGCCAGCAGCCCTTCAGCGGGGGGATCCTACGAGCAGTACTTC.

The V and J genes are TRBV9 and TRBJ2-3; D possibly corresponds to TRBD2 (6 bases). The CDR3 is 14 amino acids. The V end lost 1 base, the J end lost 9 bases, and 15 bases lay between the germline ends. Germline assignment: CDR1 SGDLS and CDR2 YYNGEE. The CDR3 loop is CASSVRAGLRTQYF. The CDR3 DNA sequence: TGTGCCAGCAGCGTAAGGGCGGGACTGAGGACGCAGTATTTT.

This clonotype has a count of ten or more. The chain is built from TRBV7-3 and TRBJ1-1; 8 bases fit TRBD1. V was clipped by 6 bases and J by 7 bases; unmatched bases: 10. Germline V gene sequence: CDR1 SGHTA, CDR2 FQGTGA. CDR3 length: 14 amino acids. The CDR3 is CASRLGQGGGEAFF. CDR3 nucleotides: TGTGCCAGCAGACTTGGACAGGGAGGAGGTGAAGCTTTCTTT.

The table lists this clonotype with many counts. This chain links TRBV5-1 with TRBJ1-1; D not certain. V lost 0 bases and J 0 bases, leaving 6 bases between the germline ends. Germline assignment: CDR1 SGHRS and CDR2 YFSETQ. CDR3 length: 14 residues. CDR3 sequence reads: CASSLVALNTEAFF. The CDR3 DNA follows: TGCGCCAGCAGCTTGGTAGCCTTGAACACTGAAGCTTTCTTT. The entire variable domain, with the rest obtained from reference TRBV5-1 and TRBJ1-1, is as follows: KAGVTQTPRYLIKTRGQQVTLSCSPISGHRSVSWYQQTPGQGLQFLFEYFSETQRNKGNFPGRFSGRQFSNSRSEMNVSTLELGDSALYLCASSLVALNTEAFFGQGTRLTVV.

This clonotype was seen at least ten times. At one end the junction does not follow the germline gene, possibly because of a read error. The chain is built from TRBV7-8 and TRBJ2-7; 8 nucleotides agree with TRBD2. The CDR3 sequence is 14 residues long. Germline-derived CDR1 and CDR2 are SGHVS and FQNEAQ. CDR3 sequence: CASSPRGAGGPRDF. CDR3 nucleotides: TGTGCCAGCAGCCCCCGGGGGGCGGGGGGCCCTCGCGACTTC.

V and J are TRBV10-3 and TRBJ1-2; no definite D call. The ends were cut back, 6 bases at V and 0 bases at J, with 11 bases in the middle. CDR1 is ENHRY and CDR2 is SYGVKD in the germline V gene. The CDR3 runs to 14 residues. The CDR3 here is CAISPGSSNYGYTF. In DNA form, the CDR3 reads TGTGCCATCAGCCCGGGGTCTTCTAACTATGGCTACACCTTC.

This rearrangement joins TRBV10-3 to TRBJ2-5; 10 nucleotides agree with TRBD2. The end of the DNA is better explained by TRBJ2-1, so the J call may be wrong. CDR3 size: 14 residues. Germline CDR1 ENHRY, CDR2 SYGVKD. CDR3 DNA sequence: TGTGCCACCAGAGATTTACTAGCGGGGAATGAGCAGTTCTTC. This codes for CATRDLLAGNEQFF.

The chain recombines TRBV7-9 with TRBJ2-5; 14 nucleotides align to TRBD2. The V gene end was trimmed by 3 bases and the J gene end by 4 bases; junction bases not matched to a gene: 7. The CDR3 spans 17 residues. Looked up from germline, CDR1 is SEHNR and CDR2 is FQNEAQ (reference sequence). CDR3 DNA sequence: TGTGCCAGCAGCTTCGGGACTAGCGGGAGTTCGGGAGAGACCCAGTACTTC. As protein: CASSFGTSGSSGETQYF.

The chain employs TRBV20-1 and TRBJ2-5, with D uncertain. The CDR3 totals 13 residues. Germline V gene sequence: CDR1 DFQATT, CDR2 SNEGSKA (reference sequence). V was pared by 5 bases and J by 0 bases, with 10 bases between. This CDR3 reads CSARRMDQETQYF. In DNA form, the CDR3 reads TGCAGTGCTCGACGGATGGACCAAGAGACCCAGTACTTC.

The rearrangement joins TRBV4-2 to TRBJ1-5, with 9 bases lining up with TRBD1. Germline CDR1 and CDR2: LGHNA and YNFKEQ. CDR3 length equals 15 residues. V shed 0 bases and J 7 bases; nucleotides not matched to a gene: 4. The CDR3 coding sequence is TGTGCCAGCAGCCAAGAGGGACAGGGTGTCCAGCCCCAGCATTTT. This gives the protein CASSQEGQGVQPQHF.

In its sample, this clonotype was seen many times. The chain employs TRBV5-1 and TRBJ1-5; 11 bases are shared with TRBD1. The CDR3 is 14 amino acids. The germline gives CDR1 SGHRS, CDR2 YFSETQ. The V gene end was trimmed by 4 bases and the J gene end by 5 bases; junction bases not matched to a gene: 2. Here the CDR3 DNA reads TGCGCCAGCAGCGAGGGACAGGGGGATCAGCCCCAGCATTTT. This encodes CASSEGQGDQPQHF.

At least ten counts were recorded for this clonotype. V and J are TRBV29-1 and TRBJ1-1; D possibly corresponds to TRBD1 (5 bases). Between the trimmed V and J ends, which lost 4 bases and 7 bases, there was a span of 16 bases. The CDR3 is made up of 13 amino acids. CDR1 and CDR2 (germline): SQVTM, ANQGSEA. CDR3 in amino acids: CSVVVTAPFEAFF. The CDR3 DNA reads as TGCAGCGTTGTTGTGACAGCACCCTTTGAAGCTTTCTTT.

This clonotype was found many times. The chain carries TRBV5-5 and TRBJ1-5; the D is unclear. This CDR3 is built from 14 residues. Looked up from germline, CDR1 is SGHKS and CDR2 is YYEKEE (reference sequence). V was clipped by 3 bases and J by 2 bases, with 9 bases between them. The CDR3 reads CASSWGEGNQPQHF. DNA of the CDR3: TGTGCCAGCAGCTGGGGTGAGGGCAATCAGCCCCAGCATTTT.

Turning to this clonotype: At one boundary the junction diverges from the germline segment, which might be a read error. The V and J genes are TRBV7-9 and TRBJ2-5, with D possibly matching TRBD2 (5 bases). CDR1 and CDR2 from the germline V gene are SEHNR and FQNEAQ (reference sequence). CDR3 length: 11 residues. CDR3: CGSGAQETQYF. CDR3 nucleotide sequence: TGTGGCAGCGGAGCACAAGAGACCCAGTACTTC.

As concerns this clonotype: At one end the junction does not follow the germline gene, possibly because of a read error. V gene TRBV10-3 combines with J gene TRBJ2-7; D might be TRBD1 (5 bases). CDR3 length equals 14 residues. CDR1 ENHRY and CDR2 SYGVKD come from the germline V gene. The CDR3 DNA is TGTGCCAGCAGTACAGGACACCGCTCCTACGAGCAGTACTTC. Translating it yields CASSTGHRSYEQYF.

This clonotype appeared many times. This chain connects TRBV7-9 to TRBJ2-7; D unclear. Trimming took 5 bases from V and 6 from J, leaving 26 bases between them. CDR3 size: 17 residues. Germline values: CDR1 SEHNR, CDR2 FQNEAQ (reference sequence). The CDR3 spells CASSRTQRTDALSEQYF. CDR3 bases: TGTGCCAGCAGCCGGACCCAACGGACGGACGCTTTGAGCGAGCAGTACTTC. The full variable domain, completed using reference TRBV7-9 and TRBJ2-7, is DTGVSQNPRHKITKRGQNVTFRCDPISEHNRLYWYRQTLGQGPEFLTYFQNEAQLEKSRLLSDRFSAERPKGSFSTLEIQRTEQGDSAMYLCASSRTQRTDALSEQYFGPGTRLTVT.